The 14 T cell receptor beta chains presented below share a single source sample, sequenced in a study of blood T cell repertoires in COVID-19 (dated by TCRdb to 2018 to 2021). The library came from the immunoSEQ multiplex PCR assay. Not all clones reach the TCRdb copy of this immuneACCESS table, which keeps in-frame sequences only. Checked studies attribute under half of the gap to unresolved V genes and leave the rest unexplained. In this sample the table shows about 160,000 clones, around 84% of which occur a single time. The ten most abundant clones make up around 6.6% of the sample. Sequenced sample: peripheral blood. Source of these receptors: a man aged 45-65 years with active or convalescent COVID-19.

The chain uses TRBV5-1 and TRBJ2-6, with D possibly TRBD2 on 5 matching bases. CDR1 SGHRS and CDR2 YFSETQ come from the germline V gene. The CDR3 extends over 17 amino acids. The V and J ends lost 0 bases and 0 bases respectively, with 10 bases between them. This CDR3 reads CASSLGGSVSGANVLTF. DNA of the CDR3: TGCGCCAGCAGCTTGGGAGGGTCCGTCTCTGGGGCCAACGTCCTGACTTTC.

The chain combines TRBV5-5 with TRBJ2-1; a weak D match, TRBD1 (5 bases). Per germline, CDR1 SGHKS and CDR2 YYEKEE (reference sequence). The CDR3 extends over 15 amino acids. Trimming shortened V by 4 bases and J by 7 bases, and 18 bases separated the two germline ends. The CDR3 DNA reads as TGTGCCAGCAGCCCCGTATCGAGTGCAGGGAATGAGCAGTTCTTC. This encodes CASSPVSSAGNEQFF. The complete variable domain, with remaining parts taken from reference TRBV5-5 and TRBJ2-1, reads DAGVTQSPTHLIKTRGQQVTLRCSPISGHKSVSWYQQVLGQGPQFIFQYYEKEERGRGNFPDRFSARQFPNYSSELNVNALLLGDSALYLCASSPVSSAGNEQFFGPGTRLTVL.

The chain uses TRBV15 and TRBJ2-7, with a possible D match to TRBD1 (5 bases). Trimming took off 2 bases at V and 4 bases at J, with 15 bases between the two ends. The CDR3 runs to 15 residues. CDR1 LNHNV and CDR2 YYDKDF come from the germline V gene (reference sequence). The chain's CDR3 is CATSRQGHEAYEQYF. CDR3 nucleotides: TGTGCCACCAGCAGACAGGGCCATGAGGCTTACGAGCAGTACTTC.

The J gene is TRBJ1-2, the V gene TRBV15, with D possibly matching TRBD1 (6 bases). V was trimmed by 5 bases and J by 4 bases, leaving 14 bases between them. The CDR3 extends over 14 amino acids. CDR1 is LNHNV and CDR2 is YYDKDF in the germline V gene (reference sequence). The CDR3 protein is CATSGPTGVYGYTF. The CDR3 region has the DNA TGTGCCACCAGCGGACCGACAGGAGTCTATGGCTACACCTTC.

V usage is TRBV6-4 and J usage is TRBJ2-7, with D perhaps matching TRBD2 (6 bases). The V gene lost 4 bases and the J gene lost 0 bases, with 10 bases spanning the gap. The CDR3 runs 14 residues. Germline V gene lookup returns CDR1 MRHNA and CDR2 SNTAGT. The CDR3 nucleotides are TGTGCCAGCAGTGGGGGGGAGAGCTCCTACGAGCAGTACTTC. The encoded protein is CASSGGESSYEQYF.

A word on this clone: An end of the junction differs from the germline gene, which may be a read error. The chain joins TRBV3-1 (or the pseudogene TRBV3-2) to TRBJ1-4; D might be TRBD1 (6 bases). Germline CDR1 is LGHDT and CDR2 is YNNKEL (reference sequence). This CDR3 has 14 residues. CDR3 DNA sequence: TGTGCCAGCAGGCAAGGGACAAGAAATGAAAAACTGTTTTTT. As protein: CASRQGTRNEKLFF.

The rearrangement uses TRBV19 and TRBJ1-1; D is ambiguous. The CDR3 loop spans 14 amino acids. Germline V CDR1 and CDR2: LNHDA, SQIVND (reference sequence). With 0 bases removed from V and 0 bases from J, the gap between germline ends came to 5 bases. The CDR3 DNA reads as TGTGCCAGTAGTATAGATGCGGTGAACACTGAAGCTTTCTTT. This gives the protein CASSIDAVNTEAFF.

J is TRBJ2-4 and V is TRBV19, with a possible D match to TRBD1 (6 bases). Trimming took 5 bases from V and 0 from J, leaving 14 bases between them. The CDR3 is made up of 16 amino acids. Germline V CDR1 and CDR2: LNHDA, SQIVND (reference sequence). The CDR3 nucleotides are TGTGCCAGTAGTCTACAGGGAAGAGTAGCCAAAAACATTCAGTACTTC. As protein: CASSLQGRVAKNIQYF.

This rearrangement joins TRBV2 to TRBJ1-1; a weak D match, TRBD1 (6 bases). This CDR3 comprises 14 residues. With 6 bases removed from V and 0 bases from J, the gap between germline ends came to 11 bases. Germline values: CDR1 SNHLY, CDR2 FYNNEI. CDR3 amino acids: CASSPQGLNTEAFF. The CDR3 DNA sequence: TGTGCCAGCAGCCCACAGGGTCTGAACACTGAAGCTTTCTTT.

The CDR3, as DNA: TGTGCCACCAAGGGCAGCGGGAGGGATGAGCAGTTCTTC. Residues: CATKGSGRDEQFF. This chain links TRBV24-1 with TRBJ2-1; TRBD2 aligns across 10 bases. Germline V gene lookup returns CDR1 KGHDR and CDR2 SFDVKD. The CDR3 spans 13 residues. V lost 8 bases and J lost 8; bases outside the gene matches: 5.

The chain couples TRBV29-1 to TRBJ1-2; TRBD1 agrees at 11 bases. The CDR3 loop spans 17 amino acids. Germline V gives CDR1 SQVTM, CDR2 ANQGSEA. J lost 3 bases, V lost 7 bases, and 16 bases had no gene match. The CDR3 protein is CSARRGTGGSKDYGYTF. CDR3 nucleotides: TGCAGCGCTCGCCGGGGGACAGGGGGGAGTAAAGACTATGGCTACACCTTC.

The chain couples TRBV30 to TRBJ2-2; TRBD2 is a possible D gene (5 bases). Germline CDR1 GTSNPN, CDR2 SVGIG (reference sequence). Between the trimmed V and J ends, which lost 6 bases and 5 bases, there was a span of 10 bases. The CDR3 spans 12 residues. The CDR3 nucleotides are TGTGCCTGCCCGAGGAGGACCGGGGAGCTGTTTTTT. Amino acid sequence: CACPRRTGELFF. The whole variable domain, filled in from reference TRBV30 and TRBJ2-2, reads SQTIHQWPATLVQPVGSPLSLECTVEGTSNPNLYWYRQAAGRGLQLLFYSVGIGQISSEVPQNLSASRPQDRQFILSSKKLLLSDSGFYLCACPRRTGELFFGEGSRLTVL.

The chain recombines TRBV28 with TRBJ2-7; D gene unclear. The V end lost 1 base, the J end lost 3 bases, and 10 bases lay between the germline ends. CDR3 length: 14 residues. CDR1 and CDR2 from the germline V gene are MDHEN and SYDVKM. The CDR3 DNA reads TGTGCCAGCAGTTTATATCAGGTTAACTACGAGCAGTACTTC. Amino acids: CASSLYQVNYEQYF.

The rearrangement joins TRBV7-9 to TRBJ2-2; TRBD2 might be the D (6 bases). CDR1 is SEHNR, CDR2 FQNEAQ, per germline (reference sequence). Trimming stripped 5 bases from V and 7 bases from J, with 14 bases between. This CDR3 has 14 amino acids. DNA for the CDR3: TGTGCCAGCAGCGCTTCTAGCGTCGGCGGGGAGCTGTTTTTT. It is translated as CASSASSVGGELFF.